This T cell receptor beta chain derives from a study of cytomegalovirus exposure and HLA in healthy donors. The study's findings and limits: There were approximately 150 TCR beta chains listed as cytomegalovirus-associated. Immune exposure information available was restricted to CMV serostatus. Earlier analysis yielded a pattern in which most TCR beta V segments were productive about 87% or about 30% of the time.

The CDR3 totals 14 residues. Trimming stripped 5 bases from V and 0 bases from J, with 8 bases between. Germline V gene sequence: CDR1 SEHNR, CDR2 FQNEAQ (reference sequence). 60 Vbeta and 13 Jbeta primers were used in PCR. Only in-frame clones appear in the TCRdb table, and some are missing; sequencing was by immunoSEQ multiplex PCR. The profile covers about 200,000 clones, with around 80% appearing a single time and over 1.5% taken by the ten largest. This clone was counted a single time. Its antigen remains unknown. The material sequenced was PBMCs. This clonotype was sampled from a man aged 40-50 years in good health and CMV-seropositive. The chain recombines TRBV7-9 with TRBJ1-5, with no clear D. The CDR3 nucleotides are TGTGCCAGCAGCCCAGGATTTAGCAATCAGCCCCAGCATTTT. Translating it yields CASSPGFSNQPQHF. Combining the CDR3 with reference TRBV7-9 and TRBJ1-5 gives the whole variable domain DTGVSQNPRHKITKRGQNVTFRCDPISEHNRLYWYRQTLGQGPEFLTYFQNEAQLEKSRLLSDRFSAERPKGSFSTLEIQRTEQGDSAMYLCASSPGFSNQPQHFGDGTRLSIL.